This is a list of T cell receptor beta chains from one sample in a study of blood T cell repertoires in COVID-19. The repertoire was sequenced with immunoSEQ multiplex PCR; TCRdb's copy has only in-frame clones and lacks some. The table lists about 150,000 clones, about 85% of them singletons. Sequences were obtained from peripheral blood. The receptors derive from a human donor with COVID-19, enrolled during active disease. The donor label of this sample is uncertain. Each CDR3 is given with its conserved first and last residue. The D gene is left open where the match is weak. Only part of the rows carry a size: once, few, many, or a class if the clone is expanded.

d_gene	abundance	j_gene	v_gene	CDR3nt	CDR3aa
TRBD1	.	TRBJ2-7	TRBV18	TGTGCCAGCTCACCACAAGAGTCCGCGGGACAGGGTGGAAACGAGCAGTACTTC	CASSPQESAGQGGNEQYF
TRBD1	.	TRBJ2-7	TRBV27	TGTGCCAGCAGTTGCTGGACAGGGTTC	CASSCWTGF
.	once	TRBJ2-2	TRBV5-6	TGTGCCAGCCTACCGGGGGTAGACACCGGGGAGCTGTTTTTT	CASLPGVDTGELFF
.	.	TRBJ2-7	TRBV19	TGTGCCAGTACTCCCGGGAGAGGGGCCTACGAGCAGTACTTC	CASTPGRGAYEQYF
.	.	TRBJ1-1	TRBV7-9	TGTGCCAGCAGCTTAGGAACAGGGATTGAAGCTTTCTTT	CASSLGTGIEAFF
.	.	TRBJ1-5	TRBV10-3	TGTGCCATCAGCGACAGCGATCAGCCCCAGCATTTT	CAISDSDQPQHF
.	.	TRBJ1-4	TRBV7-2	TGTGCCAGCAGCTTAGGAGGGTACGAAAAACTGTTTTTT	CASSLGGYEKLFF
TRBD2	once	TRBJ2-5	TRBV20-1	TGCAGTGCTAGTGCTAGCGGGGGGGCGTGGGAGACCCAGTACTTC	CSASASGGAWETQYF
.	.	TRBJ1-2	TRBV20-1	TGCAGTGGCTCTACCTCTGATGGCTACACCTTC	CSGSTSDGYTF
TRBD1	.	TRBJ1-6	TRBV30	TGTGCCTGGAGCGTAACCGGGACAGGGGTCCGTAGATCACCCCTCCACTTT	CAWSVTGTGVRRSPLHF
.	.	TRBJ1-1	TRBV5-4	TGTGCCAGCAGCTTGCAACAAGACACTGAAGCTTTCTTT	CASSLQQDTEAFF
.	.	TRBJ1-2	TRBV19	TGTGCCAGTACTCTTCAGGGTAGTAGCTATGGCTACACCTTC	CASTLQGSSYGYTF
.	.	TRBJ2-7	TRBV10-3	TGTGCCATCACCCGCTCAGGGATGGCCTACGAGCAGTACTTC	CAITRSGMAYEQYF
.	once	TRBJ2-3	TRBV7-2	TGTGCCAGCAGCTTAGTAGGCGGCAACACAGATACGCAGTATTTT	CASSLVGGNTDTQYF
TRBD1	.	TRBJ1-2	TRBV6-5	TGTGCCAGCAGTCCCGGGACAGGAGGAGGCTACACCTTC	CASSPGTGGGYTF
.	.	TRBJ1-6	TRBV15	TGTGCCACCAGCAGGACAGGCGGAGGTTCACCCCTCCACTTT	CATSRTGGGSPLHF
TRBD1	.	TRBJ2-1	TRBV7-3	TGTGCCAGCAGCCCGGGACAGGGGAAGCACAATGAGCAGTTCTTC	CASSPGQGKHNEQFF
TRBD2	many	TRBJ2-2	TRBV11-2	TGTGCCAGCAGCTTGACTAGCGGATCCGGGGAGCTGTTTTTT	CASSLTSGSGELFF
TRBD1	few	TRBJ1-2	TRBV28	TGTGCCAGCCTAGGTACCGCCAGACAGGGCCCGCGACACTATGGCTACACCTTC	CASLGTARQGPRHYGYTF
.	.	TRBJ2-2	TRBV5-1	TGCGCCAGCAGCTTAGGAGGCACCGGGGAGCTGTTTTTT	CASSLGGTGELFF
TRBD1	.	TRBJ2-7	TRBV5-1	TGCGCCAGCAGCGCACAGGGGGCCTACGAGCAGTACTTC	CASSAQGAYEQYF
TRBD1	medium-sized	TRBJ2-1	TRBV7-7	TGTGCTAGCAGCCCGGGGACAGGGCCCGGGTTTTACAATGAGCAGTTCTTC	CASSPGTGPGFYNEQFF
TRBD1	.	TRBJ2-4	TRBV4-1	TGCGCCAGCAGCCCGAAATGGCCCGGACAGGGAAAAAACATTCAGTACTTC	CASSPKWPGQGKNIQYF
.	once	TRBJ1-2	TRBV5-6	TGTGCCAGCAGCTTGGGACAGTTCTATGGCTACACCTTC	CASSLGQFYGYTF
.	.	TRBJ2-3	TRBV6-5	TGTGCCAGCAGTTATCGACTAGACGCAGATACGCAGTATTTT	CASSYRLDADTQYF
.	.	TRBJ1-3	TRBV10-2	TGCGCCAGCAGTGAGTCTCAGGGAAACACCATATATTTT	CASSESQGNTIYF
.	.	TRBJ2-7	TRBV5-1	TGCGCCAGCAGCCAGGACACCTCCTCTTATGAGCAGTACTTC	CASSQDTSSYEQYF
TRBD1	.	TRBJ1-5	TRBV5-6	TGTGCCAGCAGCTTCCCAACCACAGGGGGCAGGGGCAATCAGCCCCAGCATTTT	CASSFPTTGGRGNQPQHF
.	.	TRBJ1-2	TRBV6-5	TGTGCCAGCAGTTACAAGGGGTCCGACTATGGCTACACCTTC	CASSYKGSDYGYTF
.	.	TRBJ1-6	TRBV9	TGTGCCAGCAGCGCCTCCCCGAAACTCAGGGGATCGAGGTCACCCCTCCACTTT	CASSASPKLRGSRSPLHF
TRBD1	.	TRBJ2-7	TRBV6-5	TGTGCCAGCAGTTACGGACAGGCGACCTACGAGCAGTACTTC	CASSYGQATYEQYF
.	once	TRBJ1-5	TRBV10-2	TGCGCCAGCAGTCCCCTACAGGGCGATCAGCCCCAGCATTTT	CASSPLQGDQPQHF
TRBD1	.	TRBJ2-5	TRBV18	TGTGCCAGCTCACCGGGACAGGGTAGGACCCAGTACTTC	CASSPGQGRTQYF
TRBD2	.	TRBJ2-7	TRBV2	TGTGCCAGCAGTCTTTCTAGCGGGAGGGGAGGCGAGCAGTACTTC	CASSLSSGRGGEQYF
TRBD1	.	TRBJ1-2	TRBV18	TGTGCCAGCTCACTCCCCACCGGGACAGACTATGGCTACACCTTC	CASSLPTGTDYGYTF
TRBD1	.	TRBJ2-7	TRBV18	TGTGCCAGCTCACCGGGACAGGGCTTCGGCGAGCAGTACTTC	CASSPGQGFGEQYF
.	.	TRBJ1-4	TRBV4-2	TGTGCCAGCAGCCGACTCCCCGGTCGAGGGAGACGAGAAAAACTGTTTTTT	CASSRLPGRGRREKLFF
TRBD2	.	TRBJ2-1	TRBV7-9	TGTGCCAGCAGCGTCCAGCGGGGCTACAATGAGCAGTTCTTC	CASSVQRGYNEQFF
.	.	TRBJ2-7	TRBV19	TGTGCCAGTAGTAACAGGGAGAGCCACGAGCAGTACTTC	CASSNRESHEQYF
.	.	TRBJ2-5	TRBV29-1	TGCAGCGTGTCGAGGGCCCCCCAAGAGACCCAGTACTTC	CSVSRAPQETQYF
TRBD2	.	TRBJ2-5	TRBV7-3	TGTGCCAGCAGCTCTTCCACTAGCGGGAGGTTGGAGACCCAGTACTTC	CASSSSTSGRLETQYF